This T cell receptor beta chain derives from a study of Graves' ophthalmopathy and Graves' hyperthyroidism (dated by TCRdb to between 2017 and 2018). Looking at the study overall: Peripheral blood was collected at initial diagnosis, prior to any treatment. To explore V-J signatures that distinguish ophthalmopathy from hyperthyroidism, a discovery set of 95 to 100 patients was enrolled, made up of 43 with ophthalmopathy and 57 with stable hyperthyroidism. After sampling, hyperthyroidism patients received methimazole starting at 30 mg daily, and ophthalmopathy patients received high-dose intravenous methylprednisolone. In about six hyperthyroidism patients, the T-cell repertoires found in thyroid tissue were compared with those found in blood. An independent validation cohort was composed of 18 hyperthyroidism patients and 17 patients who later progressed from hyperthyroidism to ophthalmopathy. In total, 120 to 150 blood samples were TCR-sequenced: approximately 42 ophthalmopathy, some 75 hyperthyroidism and approximately 17 hyperthyroidism-to-ophthalmopathy patients. To tell Graves' ophthalmopathy apart from Graves' hyperthyroidism, and to predict which patients would progress to ophthalmopathy, the study relied on TCR beta repertoire signatures.

CDR1 SEHNR and CDR2 FQNEAQ are derived from the germline V gene (reference sequence). V has 6 bases trimmed and J has 5 bases trimmed; junction bases matching no gene number 9. The CDR3 runs 15 amino acids, cysteine and phenylalanine included. The only DNA kept is the CDR3, 45 bases in frame from the first base. About this clonotype itself: Which antigen it targets is not known. Base qualities are not provided; no much larger clone lies one nucleotide away.

TCR beta CDR3 regions were amplified from RNA transcripts for repertoire sequencing. A first-round RT-PCR used HTBI primers with the Qiagen OneStep RT-PCR kit, followed by a second-round multiplex PCR, size selection and purification. Libraries were sequenced on an Illumina HiSeq2000 using paired-end 100 bp reads. As for the original processing: SOAPnuke was used for read processing, and reads with adapters, uncalled bases, a mean Phred below 15, or no exact constant-primer or identifier match were discarded. COPE v1.2.5 was used to merge high-quality paired reads. Each unique nucleotide sequence was treated as a clonotype, and MiTCR v1.1 was used to align the clonotypes to the IMGT TRB V, D and J references. Analysis was restricted to V-J combinations with a frequency above 0.0001, which covered approximately 99% of repertoires. A TCR clonal expansion and chaos score per V-J combination was defined as the ratio of F50 clonal expansion to chaos observed in the TCRdist matrix. Welch's t-statistics and random forest were used to reduce the features to 13 V-J combinations, which were then used as input to a naive Bayes classifier. The Morisita-Horn index was used to measure how similar the thyroid and blood repertoires were. TCRdb ran its own pipeline on the public reads, namely fastp trimming at Q25 and MiXCR clone calling, and kept in-frame beta chains. Identical CDR3 proteins give one entry, which carries the most common genes and DNA. The authors' filters were not applied to this entry. Here the sample has about 700,000 distinct CDR3 sequences; roughly 40% occur a single time. The ten largest clones capture 44% of the sample.

Ophthalmopathy patients had moderately to severely active disease, Clinical Activity Score of at least 3, NOSPECS grade of at least 4, and disease duration under 3 months. Patients were excluded if they had other autoimmune diseases, uncontrolled infections, pregnancy or lactation. Clinical symptoms, serum thyroxine, TRAb, thyroid ultrasound and orbital computed tomography were used for diagnosis. Ficoll-Paque density gradient centrifugation was used to isolate PBMCs from about 9 ml of fresh peripheral blood. Total RNA was extracted using Trizol reagent, and RNA quality was checked on an Agilent 2100 Bioanalyzer. Broad study findings and their caveats: In validation, the model predicted ophthalmopathy progression with more than 70% sensitivity and 72.22% specificity; roughly 12 predicted patients were CT-confirmed with GO in a median of about 6.1 months. Most expanded thyroid clonotypes with frequency above 0.001 were also detected in blood, suggesting blood repertoires may reflect the thyroid immune response. In cross-validation, the 13-signature model distinguished ophthalmopathy from stable hyperthyroidism with around 90% sensitivity and about 81% specificity, while in the test set the corresponding values were 80% and 75%. No statistical method was used to set the sample size in advance, and the investigators knew which group each participant was assigned to.

The sequence was obtained from an adult man with Graves' ophthalmopathy. The rearranged segments are TRBV7-9 and TRBJ2-2, with 7 bases in between that match TRBD2. Material: peripheral blood. The sequenced DNA: TGTGCCAGCAGTAGTCAGGCGGGGGAAACCGGGGAGCTGTTTTTT. It translates as CASSSQAGETGELFF.